The clone carrying this T cell receptor beta chain was picked up a small number of times. Its target is not known. This CDR3 comprises 18 residues. From germline, CDR1 is SNHLY and CDR2 FYNNEI. Trimming took 0 bases from V and 1 from J; bases not matched to a gene: 2. Collection of 8.5 to 10 milliliters of peripheral blood was performed for each donor. The data are from a study of blood T cells in healthy people across ages. The study, taken as a whole, reports: Estimated diversity that came from one million T cells was considered an underestimate. CMV infection status of these donors was not known.

Primers used in a second PCR of about 7 to 12 cycles were a sample-barcoded 5' primer and a J-beta primer mix. TCRdb recomputed calls from the 5' RACE reads with MiXCR, one row per CDR3 protein. The sample gives around 690,000 distinct CDR3 sequences, under 65% of which show up once; around 37% is in the top ten. The clonotype comes from a man in his 60s in good health. This chain uses TRBV2 with TRBJ2-5; TRBD2 matches at 16 bases. Material: blood. The CDR3 spells CASSEAGLAGGTQETQYF. The CDR3 coding sequence is TGTGCCAGCAGTGAAGCGGGACTAGCGGGGGGGACCCAAGAGACCCAGTACTTC.